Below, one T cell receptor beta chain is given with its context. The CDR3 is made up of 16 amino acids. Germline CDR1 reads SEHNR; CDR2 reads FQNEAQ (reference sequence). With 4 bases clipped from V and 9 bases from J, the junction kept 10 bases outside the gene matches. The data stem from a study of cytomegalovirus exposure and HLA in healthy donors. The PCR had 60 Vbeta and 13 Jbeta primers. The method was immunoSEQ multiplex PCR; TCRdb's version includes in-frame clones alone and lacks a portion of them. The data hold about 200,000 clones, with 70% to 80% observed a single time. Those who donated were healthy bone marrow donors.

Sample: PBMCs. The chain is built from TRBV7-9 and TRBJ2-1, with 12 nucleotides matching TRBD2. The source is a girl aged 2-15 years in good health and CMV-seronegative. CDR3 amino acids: CASSSQTSGRLSEQFF. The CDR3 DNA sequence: TGTGCCAGCAGCTCCCAGACTAGCGGGAGATTAAGTGAGCAGTTCTTC.